This T cell receptor (beta chain) came from a study of control samples from healthy donors and cancer patients. Sequencing was performed with immunoSEQ multiplex PCR; in TCRdb, only in-frame clones are kept and a portion is missing. The sample has around 84,000 clones, roughly 84% seen once. The CDR3 is made up of 14 amino acids. V lost 5 bases and J 0 bases, leaving 8 bases between the germline ends. Germline lookup yields CDR1 MNHEY and CDR2 SVGAGI. The receptor was derived from a man aged 55 to 70 with head and neck cancer. Sample: PBMCs. This chain connects TRBV6-5 to TRBJ2-4; D unresolved. The CDR3 bases are TGTGCCAGCAGTCGACCGGGAGCCAAAAACATTCAGTACTTC. It yields the protein CASSRPGAKNIQYF.